One and the same sample provided the 5 T cell receptor beta chains below, sequenced in a study of blood T cells in healthy people across ages. For the second PCR, which ran for about 7 to 11 cycles, a sample-barcoded 5' primer and a J-beta primer mix were used. TCRdb itself ran the 5' RACE reads through MiXCR, one entry per CDR3 protein. The data contain a few hundred thousand distinct CDR3 sequences, approximately 47% of them seen just once; the ten biggest clones take up under 65%. Sequencing was done on a sample of blood. The receptor set was obtained from a man aged 60-69 years in good health.

This clonotype was observed a handful of times. The CDR3: CASSGPRNTEAFF. Here the CDR3 DNA reads TGTGCCAGTAGTGGGCCTAGGAACACTGAAGCTTTCTTT. The chain combines TRBV19 with TRBJ1-1; D uncertain. The CDR3 sequence is 13 residues long. CDR1 LNHDA and CDR2 SQIVND come from the germline V gene (reference sequence). The germline V and J ends were trimmed by 5 bases and 1 base, with 8 bases remaining between them. The variable domain in full, with the rest retrieved from reference TRBV19 and TRBJ1-1, is DGGITQSPKYLFRKEGQNVTLSCEQNLNHDAMYWYRQDPGQGLRLIYYSQIVNDFQKGDIAEGYSVSREKKESFPLTVTSAQKNPTAFYLCASSGPRNTEAFFGQGTRLTVV.

The gene calls are TRBV12-3 or TRBV12-4 and TRBJ2-7, with D possibly TRBD2 on 5 matching bases. The CDR3 totals 13 residues. Deletions cut 5 bases from V and 10 bases from J, with 18 bases between. CDR3 nucleotides: TGTGCCAGCAGTCCCAGGAAGCCGGAGGCCCAGTACTTC. Translated: CASSPRKPEAQYF.

The chain uses TRBV9 and TRBJ2-5; the D is unclear. The V gene's germline CDR1 is SGDLS and CDR2 YYNGEE. Trimming stripped 3 bases from V and 0 bases from J, with 6 bases between. The CDR3 has 13 residues. In nucleotides, the CDR3 is TGTGCCAGCAGCGCGGGCTACCAAGAGACCCAGTACTTC. Translating gives CASSAGYQETQYF.

The chain is built from TRBV4-1 and TRBJ1-1, with D tentatively TRBD1 (6 bases). This CDR3 contains 16 residues. Germline CDR1 is MGHRA and CDR2 is YSYEKL. Between the trimmed V and J ends, which lost 1 base and 6 bases, there was a span of 18 bases. The CDR3 nucleotides read TGCGCCAGCAGCCAAGTTCTAGCCGGGGGCCCGGCTGAAGCTTTCTTT. Protein sequence: CASSQVLAGGPAEAFF.

The chain carries TRBV4-2 and TRBJ2-4, with 9 bases aligning to TRBD1. The DNA end lines up better with TRBJ2-7; the J call may be wrong. Germline loops: CDR1 LGHNA, CDR2 YNFKEQ. This CDR3 has 16 residues. DNA for the CDR3: TGTGCCAGCAGCCAAGATCGAGGGACAGGGAGAAACGAGCAGTACTTC. Protein sequence: CASSQDRGTGRNEQYF.